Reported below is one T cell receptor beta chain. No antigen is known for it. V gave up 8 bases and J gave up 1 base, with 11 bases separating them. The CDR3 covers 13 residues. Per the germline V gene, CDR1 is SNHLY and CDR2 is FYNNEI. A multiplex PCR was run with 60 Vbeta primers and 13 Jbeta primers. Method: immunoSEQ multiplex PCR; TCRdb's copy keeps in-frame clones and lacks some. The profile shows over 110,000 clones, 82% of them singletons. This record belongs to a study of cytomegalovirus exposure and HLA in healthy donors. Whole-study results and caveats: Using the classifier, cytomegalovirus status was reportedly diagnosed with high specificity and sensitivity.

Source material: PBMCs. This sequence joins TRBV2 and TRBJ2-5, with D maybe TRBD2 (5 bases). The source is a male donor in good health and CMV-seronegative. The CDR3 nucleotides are TGTGCCAGCCGGGAACACCCCCAAGAGACCCAGTACTTC. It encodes CASREHPQETQYF.